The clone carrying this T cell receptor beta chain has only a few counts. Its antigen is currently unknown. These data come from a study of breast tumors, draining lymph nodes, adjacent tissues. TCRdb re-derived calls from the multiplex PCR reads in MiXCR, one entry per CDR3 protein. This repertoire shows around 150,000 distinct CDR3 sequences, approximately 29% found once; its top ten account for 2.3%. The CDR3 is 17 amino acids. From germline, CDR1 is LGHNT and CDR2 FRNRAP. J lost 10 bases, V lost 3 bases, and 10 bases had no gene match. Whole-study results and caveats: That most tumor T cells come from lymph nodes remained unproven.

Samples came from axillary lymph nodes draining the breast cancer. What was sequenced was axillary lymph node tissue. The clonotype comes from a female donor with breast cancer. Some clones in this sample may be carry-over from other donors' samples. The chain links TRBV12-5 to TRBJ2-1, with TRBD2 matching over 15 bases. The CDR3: CASGFYRTSGGAWEQFF. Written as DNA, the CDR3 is TGTGCTAGTGGTTTCTACAGGACTAGCGGGGGGGCATGGGAGCAGTTCTTC.